This T cell receptor (beta chain) is from a study of blood T cell repertoires in COVID-19. Study background: There were acute and convalescent COVID-19 samples, and they came from the United States, Italy and Spain.

Between the trimmed V and J ends, which lost 5 bases and 5 bases, there was a span of 18 bases. CDR1 MDHEN and CDR2 SYDVKM come from the germline V gene. The length of the CDR3 is 15 residues. Participants came from roughly 24 US areas, aged about 18 to 95 years. Authors' processing steps: Amplifying reference gene primers gave estimates of nucleated cell counts. Data came from immunoSEQ multiplex PCR; TCRdb stores just in-frame clones and leaves some out. Clone size and V and J calls were adopted from that table, with D and trimming inferred from the DNA. Here the sample spans approximately 270,000 clones, more than 85% being singletons.

This chain connects TRBV28 to TRBJ2-5; D might be TRBD2 (6 bases). This clonotype was obtained from a man aged 35 to 55 who had been exposed to COVID-19. Sequences were obtained from PBMCs or T cells enriched from blood (not recorded which). Written as DNA, the CDR3 is TGTGCCAGCAGTCCAATGGACGGGAGAAAGGAGACCCAGTACTTC. It translates to CASSPMDGRKETQYF.